The T cell receptor beta chain under discussion was sequenced for a study of blood T cells in healthy people across ages. Study results and caveats: More naive CD4+ cells and higher diversity were found in long-lived than in aged donors.

A second PCR, run for 7 to 11 cycles, used a sample-barcoded 5' primer plus a J-beta primer mix. Tags on each cDNA molecule came from a template-switch adaptor with 12 random nucleotides. From the 5' RACE reads, TCRdb called clonotypes with MiXCR, one entry per CDR3 protein. The sample carries more than 600,000 distinct CDR3 sequences, roughly 25% recorded once. Germline loops: CDR1 SGHKS, CDR2 YYEKEE (reference sequence). Unmatched junction bases numbered 3, after V lost 3 bases and J lost 1 base. There are 14 residues in the CDR3. Many counts were recorded for this clonotype. The target antigen is unknown. These data also formed part of another study, on T cells of mothers and their children.

J is TRBJ2-5 and V is TRBV5-5; 7 nucleotides align to TRBD1. The clonotype originates from a boy aged 5-17 years in good health. Material for sequencing was blood. The CDR3 loop is CASSYGTVQETQYF. The CDR3 DNA follows: TGTGCCAGCAGCTACGGGACAGTCCAAGAGACCCAGTACTTC.